A selection of T cell receptor beta chains follows, all from one sample in a study of shared clonotypes between healthy human individuals. The data were produced by immunoSEQ multiplex PCR, yet TCRdb's version contains in-frame clones alone and is incomplete. The table records approximately 700,000 clones, around three quarters of them present only once. Sequenced: memory CD4+ T cells sorted from blood. The receptor set was obtained from a woman aged 30 to 39 in good health. Each CDR3 is given with its conserved first and last residue. Fields, in order: CDR3 length, V gene, clone size, J gene, CDR3 protein. Clone size is given for some rows only: seen once, a few or many times, or a class if the clone is expanded.

length: 15
V: TRBV5-1
size: .
J: TRBJ2-1
CDR3: CASSVTSGVNNEQFF

length: 14
V: TRBV6-4
size: .
J: TRBJ1-2
CDR3: CASSPGTGFGGYTF

length: 16
V: TRBV28
size: .
J: TRBJ2-1
CDR3: CASSRGDGGAYNEQFF

length: 11
V: TRBV11-2
size: .
J: TRBJ2-7
CDR3: CASSPYGEQYF

length: 14
V: TRBV5-1
size: .
J: TRBJ2-3
CDR3: CASTPGGPQDTQYF

length: 14
V: TRBV7-2
size: .
J: TRBJ1-1
CDR3: CASSPRGGYTEAFF

length: 15
V: TRBV18
size: .
J: TRBJ1-5
CDR3: CASSPDGGNNQPQHF

length: 16
V: TRBV27
size: .
J: TRBJ2-1
CDR3: CASGGSGFLRGNEQFF

length: 14
V: TRBV12-5
size: .
J: TRBJ1-1
CDR3: CASGRTGSATEAFF

length: 12
V: TRBV6-6
size: .
J: TRBJ2-3
CDR3: CASSPGTDTQYF

length: 13
V: TRBV29-1
size: few
J: TRBJ2-6
CDR3: CSGAVSGANVLTF

length: 13
V: TRBV19
size: .
J: TRBJ1-5
CDR3: CASSSRNNQPQHF

length: 12
V: TRBV4-2
size: .
J: TRBJ1-2
CDR3: CASSQEGRGYTF

length: 15
V: TRBV5-1
size: .
J: TRBJ1-3
CDR3: CASSLVGDSGNTIYF

length: 16
V: TRBV9
size: .
J: TRBJ2-5
CDR3: CASSPQRWAGQETQYF

length: 15
V: TRBV28
size: .
J: TRBJ1-4
CDR3: CATQKSGGRPRKLFF

length: 15
V: TRBV6-6
size: few
J: TRBJ2-3
CDR3: CASSPLKGGTDTQYF

length: 15
V: TRBV28
size: once
J: TRBJ2-7
CDR3: CASTKPRLLLLEQYF

length: 17
V: TRBV2
size: .
J: TRBJ2-7
CDR3: CASSVIGGSGEGYEQYF

length: 16
V: TRBV7-2
size: .
J: TRBJ1-1
CDR3: CASSLGLRVWNTEAFF

length: 19
V: TRBV5-1
size: few
J: TRBJ2-1
CDR3: CASTPWGTLLPPLQNEQFF

length: 12
V: TRBV7-2
size: .
J: TRBJ1-2
CDR3: CASSRVNYGYTF

length: 12
V: TRBV6-6
size: many
J: TRBJ1-1
CDR3: CASSYVNTEAFF

length: 15
V: TRBV6-1
size: .
J: TRBJ1-2
CDR3: CASAGTGAATYGYTF

length: 18
V: TRBV14
size: .
J: TRBJ2-2
CDR3: CASSLKIGGGSRTGELFF

length: 17
V: TRBV19
size: .
J: TRBJ2-1
CDR3: CASRPTPGTSGRGEQFF

length: 14
V: TRBV7-9
size: .
J: TRBJ2-7
CDR3: CASSILAGVNEQYF

length: 13
V: TRBV6-4
size: .
J: TRBJ2-7
CDR3: CASSEQGGYEQYF

length: 13
V: TRBV19
size: .
J: TRBJ1-5
CDR3: CASTDRGNQPQHF

length: 16
V: TRBV5-6
size: many
J: TRBJ2-3
CDR3: CASSLLRRGGTDTQYF

length: 14
V: TRBV2
size: .
J: TRBJ2-5
CDR3: CASSATSRGETQYF

length: 14
V: TRBV2
size: .
J: TRBJ2-1
CDR3: CASSVMRWRNEQFF

length: 13
V: TRBV10-2
size: .
J: TRBJ2-7
CDR3: CASRGQGDYEQYF

length: 14
V: TRBV6-5
size: .
J: TRBJ2-3
CDR3: CASSSRVATDTQYF

length: 14
V: TRBV14
size: .
J: TRBJ2-7
CDR3: CFGQLGQDHYEQYF

length: 14
V: TRBV29-1
size: .
J: TRBJ2-3
CDR3: CSVTRRPSTDTQYF

length: 16
V: TRBV5-6
size: .
J: TRBJ1-4
CDR3: CASSLGQVATNEKLFF

length: 15
V: TRBV5-1
size: .
J: TRBJ2-3
CDR3: CASSLFGRGTDTQYF

length: 16
V: TRBV4-2
size: .
J: TRBJ2-6
CDR3: CASSQEGGAGANVLTF

length: 15
V: TRBV18
size: .
J: TRBJ2-7
CDR3: CASSPNSGRGNEQYF

length: 14
V: TRBV19
size: once
J: TRBJ2-7
CDR3: CASSARRALGEQYF

length: 15
V: TRBV5-1
size: .
J: TRBJ2-7
CDR3: CASSLGPAGSYEQYF

length: 15
V: TRBV6-6
size: .
J: TRBJ2-2
CDR3: CASSYGTGYGGELFF

length: 11
V: TRBV28
size: once
J: TRBJ2-7
CDR3: CASRSWSEQYF

length: 16
V: TRBV4-1
size: .
J: TRBJ2-1
CDR3: CASSQSGGSSYNEQFF